A selection of T cell receptor beta chains follows, all from one sample in a study of blood T cell repertoires in COVID-19. Here immunoSEQ multiplex PCR was the method, and the copy in TCRdb shows in-frame clones only, minus some. Here the sample spans tens of thousands of clones, approximately 85% being singletons. The sample comprised peripheral blood. Receptors originate from a human donor in a cohort sampled during active COVID-19. Each CDR3 is given with its conserved first and last residue. Each record gives: clone size, J gene, D gene, V gene, CDR3 protein, CDR3 DNA. D genes are given only for firm matches. Clone sizes are given selectively: once, few, many, or a class where the clone is expanded.

clone size: .
J gene: TRBJ2-1
D gene: .
V gene: TRBV5-5
CDR3 protein: CASSPFSVTYNEQFF
CDR3 DNA: TGTGCCAGCAGCCCATTTAGCGTTACCTACAATGAGCAGTTCTTC

clone size: .
J gene: TRBJ2-5
D gene: TRBD2
V gene: TRBV27
CDR3 protein: CASSFREGETQYF
CDR3 DNA: TGTGCCAGCAGTTTTCGGGAGGGAGAGACCCAGTACTTC

clone size: few
J gene: TRBJ2-3
D gene: TRBD2
V gene: TRBV5-1
CDR3 protein: CASSPSASGRTDTQYF
CDR3 DNA: TGCGCCAGCAGCCCTTCGGCTAGCGGTCGCACAGATACGCAGTATTTT

clone size: .
J gene: TRBJ1-1
D gene: .
V gene: TRBV11-2
CDR3 protein: CASSYGGGGTEAFF
CDR3 DNA: TGTGCCAGCAGCTACGGTGGGGGGGGAACTGAAGCTTTCTTT

clone size: .
J gene: TRBJ1-1
D gene: TRBD1
V gene: TRBV5-1
CDR3 protein: CASSPRTGAEAFF
CDR3 DNA: TGCGCCAGCAGCCCACGGACAGGGGCTGAAGCTTTCTTT

clone size: few
J gene: TRBJ2-2
D gene: TRBD2
V gene: TRBV14
CDR3 protein: CASSQVRGRGTGELFF
CDR3 DNA: TGTGCCAGCAGCCAAGTTCGCGGGAGGGGAACCGGGGAGCTGTTTTTT

clone size: .
J gene: TRBJ1-3
D gene: TRBD1
V gene: TRBV4-2
CDR3 protein: CASSQDRQGGGNTIYF
CDR3 DNA: TGTGCCAGCAGCCAAGACAGACAGGGTGGGGGAAACACCATATATTTT

clone size: .
J gene: TRBJ2-5
D gene: TRBD2
V gene: TRBV6-2/TRBV6-3
CDR3 protein: CASSYGDTSGLGETQYF
CDR3 DNA: TGTGCCAGCAGTTACGGGGATACTAGCGGTTTGGGGGAGACCCAGTACTTC

clone size: once
J gene: TRBJ1-5
D gene: .
V gene: TRBV11-2
CDR3 protein: CASSRDFQGNQPQHF
CDR3 DNA: TGTGCCAGCAGCCGGGACTTCCAAGGGAATCAGCCCCAGCATTTT

clone size: .
J gene: TRBJ2-7
D gene: TRBD2
V gene: TRBV28
CDR3 protein: CASSFGTSGTYEQYF
CDR3 DNA: TGTGCCAGCAGTTTTGGGACTAGCGGTACCTACGAGCAGTACTTC